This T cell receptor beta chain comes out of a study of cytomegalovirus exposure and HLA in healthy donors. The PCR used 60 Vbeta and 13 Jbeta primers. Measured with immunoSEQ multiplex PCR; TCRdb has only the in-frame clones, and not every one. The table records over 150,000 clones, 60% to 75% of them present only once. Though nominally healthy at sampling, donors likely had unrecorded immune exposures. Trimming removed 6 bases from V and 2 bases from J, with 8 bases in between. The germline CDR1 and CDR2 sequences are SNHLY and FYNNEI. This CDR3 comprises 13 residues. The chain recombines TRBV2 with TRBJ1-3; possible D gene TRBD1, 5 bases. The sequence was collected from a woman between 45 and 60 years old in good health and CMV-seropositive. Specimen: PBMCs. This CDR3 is CASRGRAGNTIYF. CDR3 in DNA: TGTGCCAGCAGGGGCAGGGCTGGAAACACCATATATTTT. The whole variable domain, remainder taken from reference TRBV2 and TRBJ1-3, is EPEVTQTPSHQVTQMGQEVILRCVPISNHLYFYWYRQILGQKVEFLVSFYNNEISEKSEIFDDQFSVERPDGSNFTLKIRSTKLEDSAMYFCASRGRAGNTIYFGEGSWLTVV.